Following are 18 T cell receptor beta chains from one sample sequenced in a study of cytomegalovirus exposure and HLA in healthy donors. PCR primers comprised 60 Vbeta and 13 Jbeta primers. The assay was immunoSEQ multiplex PCR, and TCRdb's table has in-frame clones only and misses some. The data show 100,000 to 150,000 clones, 81% seen once. Sequencing was done on a sample of PBMCs. The receptors stem from a man aged 18-30 years in good health and CMV-seropositive.

This clone was picked up a small number of times. The CDR3 loop is CAISEAGTDTQYF. The CDR3 DNA is TGTGCCATCAGTGAGGCGGGGACAGATACGCAGTATTTT. V gene TRBV10-3 combines with J gene TRBJ2-3; possibly TRBD2 for D (6 bases). CDR1 ENHRY and CDR2 SYGVKD come from the germline V gene. The V and J ends lost 2 bases and 3 bases respectively, with 6 bases between them. This CDR3 has 13 residues.

This clone has only a few counts. This chain joins TRBV27 and TRBJ1-6, with unresolved D. V lost 5 bases and J 9 bases, leaving 17 bases between the germline ends. Germline V gene data show CDR1 as MNHEY and CDR2 as SMNVEV (reference sequence). This CDR3 contains 15 residues. The CDR3 nucleotides read TGTGCCAGCAGTCTCATCGGGTTCGACGGTTCACCCCTCCACTTT. This gives the protein CASSLIGFDGSPLHF.

The rearrangement links TRBV4-1 to TRBJ1-4, with no clear D. The CDR3 totals 15 residues. With 1 base removed from V and 6 bases from J, the gap between germline ends came to 12 bases. CDR1 is MGHRA and CDR2 is YSYEKL in the germline V gene. The CDR3 coding sequence is TGCGCCAGCAGCCAAGTTCGGGCGGGAGATGAAAAACTGTTTTTT. It translates to CASSQVRAGDEKLFF.

This clone was seen a few times. V is TRBV10-3 and J is TRBJ2-6; TRBD2 is a possible D gene (6 bases). V lost 0 bases and J lost 5, with 14 bases in between. Per germline, CDR1 ENHRY and CDR2 SYGVKD. The CDR3 has 17 residues. CDR3 nucleotides: TGTGCCATCAGTGAGTCAGGGGACTGGGGACGGGCCAACGTCCTGACTTTC. It translates to CAISESGDWGRANVLTF.

V and J are TRBV6-1 and TRBJ2-2; 10 bases fit TRBD1. Germline-derived CDR1 and CDR2 are MNHNS and SASEGT. This CDR3 is built from 14 residues. Germline trimming cut 6 bases from V and 4 bases from J; bases unmatched to any gene: 2. CDR3: CASSRDRGTGELFF. CDR3 nucleotides: TGTGCCAGCAGCCGGGACAGGGGCACCGGGGAGCTGTTTTTT.

The V and J genes are TRBV18 and TRBJ1-1, with TRBD1 matching over 8 bases. J was trimmed by 0 bases and V by 1 base; bases with no gene match: 4. CDR3 length equals 16 residues. Germline V lookup: CDR1 KGHSH, CDR2 LQKENI. DNA of the CDR3: TGTGCCAGCTCACCACTGCAGGGGGCGCTGAACACTGAAGCTTTCTTT. Encoded protein: CASSPLQGALNTEAFF.

The chain couples TRBV30 to TRBJ2-3; 9 nucleotides agree with TRBD2. The ends lost 2 bases at V and 0 bases at J; junction bases unmatched: 3. The CDR3 is 15 amino acids. Germline assignment: CDR1 GTSNPN and CDR2 SVGIG (reference sequence). CDR3 coding DNA: TGTGCCTGGAGTCGACTAGCGGTGAGCACAGATACGCAGTATTTT. It translates to CAWSRLAVSTDTQYF.

The J gene is TRBJ1-1, the V gene TRBV7-9; a weak D match, TRBD1 (5 bases). V lost 5 bases and J lost 1, with 8 bases in between. This CDR3 has 13 residues. Germline values: CDR1 SEHNR, CDR2 FQNEAQ (reference sequence). In DNA, the CDR3 is TGTGCCAGCAGCCGGGACTGGAACACTGAAGCTTTCTTT. This sequence encodes CASSRDWNTEAFF.

This rearrangement joins TRBV9 to TRBJ2-2; D perhaps matches TRBD2 (7 bases). The V gene lost 4 bases and the J gene lost 7 bases, with 11 bases spanning the gap. The CDR3 has 13 residues. In germline, CDR1 is SGDLS, CDR2 YYNGEE. The CDR3 sequence is CASSRGASGELFF. The CDR3 DNA sequence: TGTGCCAGCAGCCGGGGGGCCAGCGGGGAGCTGTTTTTT.

The chain combines TRBV5-4 with TRBJ2-1; D is unclear. Trimming took off 4 bases at V and 8 bases at J, with 22 bases between the two ends. The CDR3 consists of 16 residues. CDR1 and CDR2 from the germline V gene are SGHNT and YYREEE (reference sequence). The CDR3 coding sequence is TGTGCCAGCAGCAGCCTTAGCCAACCCAACCCCTATGAGCAGTTCTTC. This translates into CASSSLSQPNPYEQFF.

The chain is built from TRBV18 and TRBJ2-1, with TRBD2 matching over 13 bases. The V segment lost 5 bases and the J segment 2 bases; nucleotides outside the gene matches: 3. This CDR3 contains 16 residues. Germline V gene sequence: CDR1 KGHSH, CDR2 LQKENI. CDR3 DNA: TGTGCCAGCTCATCCGGACTAGCGGGAGCCTACAATGAGCAGTTCTTC. Amino acid sequence: CASSSGLAGAYNEQFF.

V and J are TRBV5-1 and TRBJ2-5; TRBD2 might be the D (6 bases). The germline V gene encodes CDR1 SGHRS and CDR2 YFSETQ. CDR3 size: 14 residues. Trimming stripped 5 bases from V and 1 base from J, with 12 bases between. CDR3 sequence: CASRSDYPQETQYF. The CDR3 DNA follows: TGCGCCAGCAGATCGGACTACCCCCAAGAGACCCAGTACTTC. Complete variable domain (other parts from reference TRBV5-1 and TRBJ2-5): KAGVTQTPRYLIKTRGQQVTLSCSPISGHRSVSWYQQTPGQGLQFLFEYFSETQRNKGNFPGRFSGRQFSNSRSEMNVSTLELGDSALYLCASRSDYPQETQYFGPGTRLLVL.

The table lists this clone with a count of one. This chain links TRBV6-5 with TRBJ2-5; TRBD2 aligns across 8 bases. From germline, CDR1 is MNHEY and CDR2 SVGAGI. The CDR3 has 16 residues. After removal of 2 bases from V and 5 bases from J, the junction contained 10 bases not matched to a gene. This CDR3 is CASSYRAGGSGETQYF. CDR3 nucleotide sequence: TGTGCCAGCAGTTACAGGGCGGGGGGCTCTGGGGAGACCCAGTACTTC.

The CDR3 coding sequence is TGTGCCAGCAGTGTCCTAAGGAGTGCGGGTGGAGCTGTGAATGAGCAGTTCTTC. Residues: CASSVLRSAGGAVNEQFF. The chain uses TRBV2 and TRBJ2-1, with D maybe TRBD2 (5 bases). Germline CDR1 and CDR2: SNHLY and FYNNEI. The germline V and J ends were trimmed by 4 bases and 7 bases, with 26 bases remaining between them. The CDR3 sequence is 18 residues long. Together with reference TRBV2 and TRBJ2-1, the CDR3 gives the full variable domain: EPEVTQTPSHQVTQMGQEVILRCVPISNHLYFYWYRQILGQKVEFLVSFYNNEISEKSEIFDDQFSVERPDGSNFTLKIRSTKLEDSAMYFCASSVLRSAGGAVNEQFFGPGTRLTVL.

The chain is built from TRBV27 and TRBJ2-7; 9 bases match TRBD2. Germline values: CDR1 MNHEY, CDR2 SMNVEV (reference sequence). The V gene end was trimmed by 3 bases and the J gene end by 7 bases; junction bases not matched to a gene: 7. This CDR3 spans 14 amino acids. This chain's CDR3 is CASSFSPTSGEQYF. CDR3 in DNA: TGTGCCAGCAGTTTTTCCCCGACTAGCGGAGAGCAGTACTTC.

The chain joins TRBV5-6 to TRBJ2-7; the D gene is possibly TRBD2 (6 bases). In germline, CDR1 is SGHDT, CDR2 YYEEEE. CDR3 length: 13 amino acids. The germline V and J ends were trimmed by 2 bases and 5 bases, with 11 bases remaining between them. Written as DNA, the CDR3 is TGTGCCAGCAGCTTCCAGGCTAGCGACGAGCAGTACTTC. Amino acids: CASSFQASDEQYF.

This sequence joins TRBV7-9 and TRBJ1-5, with D perhaps matching TRBD1 (6 bases). V was clipped by 5 bases and J by 2 bases, with 10 bases between them. The CDR3 totals 14 residues. Germline V gene lookup returns CDR1 SEHNR and CDR2 FQNEAQ (reference sequence). Written as DNA, the CDR3 is TGTGCCAGCAGCCGAGGGGGGGGCAATCAGCCCCAGCATTTT. Translated, it gives CASSRGGGNQPQHF.

The chain couples TRBV25-1 to TRBJ2-6; D is unresolved. The CDR3 has 13 residues. The germline gives CDR1 MGHDK, CDR2 SYGVNS. Trimming took 6 bases from V and 2 from J, leaving 5 bases between them. DNA of the CDR3: TGTGCCAGCAGGGGCCCTGGGGCCAACGTCCTGACTTTC. It translates to CASRGPGANVLTF.